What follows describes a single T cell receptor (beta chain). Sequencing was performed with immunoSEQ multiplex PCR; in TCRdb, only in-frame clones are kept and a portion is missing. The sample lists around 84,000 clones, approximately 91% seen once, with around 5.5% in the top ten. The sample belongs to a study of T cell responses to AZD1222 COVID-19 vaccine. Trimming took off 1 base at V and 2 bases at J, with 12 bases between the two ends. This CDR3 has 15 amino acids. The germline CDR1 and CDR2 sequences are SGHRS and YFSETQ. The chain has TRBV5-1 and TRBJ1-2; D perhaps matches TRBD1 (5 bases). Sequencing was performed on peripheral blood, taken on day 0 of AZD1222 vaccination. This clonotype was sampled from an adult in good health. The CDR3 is CASSLNDGANYGYTF. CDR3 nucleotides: TGCGCCAGCAGCTTGAACGATGGGGCCAACTATGGCTACACCTTC.